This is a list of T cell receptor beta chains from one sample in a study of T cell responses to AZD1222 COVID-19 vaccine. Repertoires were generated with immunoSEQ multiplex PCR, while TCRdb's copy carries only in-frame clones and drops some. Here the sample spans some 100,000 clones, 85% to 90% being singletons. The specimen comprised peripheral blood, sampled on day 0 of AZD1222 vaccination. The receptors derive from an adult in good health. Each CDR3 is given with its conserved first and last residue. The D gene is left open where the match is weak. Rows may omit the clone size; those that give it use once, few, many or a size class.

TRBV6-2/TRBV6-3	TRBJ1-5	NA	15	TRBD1	TGTGCCAGCAGCCCGACAGGGGGCGCATTCCAGCCCCAGCATTTT	CASSPTGGAFQPQHF
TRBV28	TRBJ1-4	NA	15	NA	TGTGCCAGCAGTTTGGGGGGGCCTTTGAATGAAAAACTGTTTTTT	CASSLGGPLNEKLFF
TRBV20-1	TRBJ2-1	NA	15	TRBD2	TGCAGTGCTAGTGGGGTAGCAGCGGGGGGGCTTGAGCAGTTCTTC	CSASGVAAGGLEQFF
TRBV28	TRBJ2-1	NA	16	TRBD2	TGTGCCAGCAGTCCCCCCCTAGCGGGAGAGGGAAATGAGCAGTTCTTC	CASSPPLAGEGNEQFF
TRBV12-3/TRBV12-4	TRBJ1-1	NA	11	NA	TGTGCCAGCAGTGGACAGTTTGAAGCTTTCTTT	CASSGQFEAFF
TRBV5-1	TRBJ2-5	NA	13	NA	TGCGCCAGCAGCTATATATTGGAGGAGACCCAGTACTTC	CASSYILEETQYF
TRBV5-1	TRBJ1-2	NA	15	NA	TGCGCCAGCAGCTCCCAATCTACGACTAACTATGGCTACACCTTC	CASSSQSTTNYGYTF
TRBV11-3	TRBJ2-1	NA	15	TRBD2	TGTGCCAGCAGCCCTAGCGGGGCGACTCTCGATGAGCAGTTCTTC	CASSPSGATLDEQFF
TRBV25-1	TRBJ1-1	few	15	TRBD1	TGTGCCAGCAGTGACCTGGGACAGGGGAACACTGAAGCTTTCTTT	CASSDLGQGNTEAFF
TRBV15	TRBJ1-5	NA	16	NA	TGTGCCACCAGCGGAGGACCAATTTCTAGCAATCAGCCCCAGCATTTT	CATSGGPISSNQPQHF
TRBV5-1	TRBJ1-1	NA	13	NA	TGCGCCAGCAGCTCCCAATCTGCCTCTGAAGCTTTCTTT	CASSSQSASEAFF
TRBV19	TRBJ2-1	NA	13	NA	TGTGCCAGTAGTATAGACGGAGTCTGGGAGCAGTTCTTC	CASSIDGVWEQFF
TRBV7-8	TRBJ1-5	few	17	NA	TGTGCCAGCAGCTTAGCGCATTCCAGGGTAGCCAATCAGCCCCAGCATTTT	CASSLAHSRVANQPQHF
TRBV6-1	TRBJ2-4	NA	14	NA	TGTGCCAGCAGTGAAGGGTGGCAGGAGGTCATTCAGTACTTC	CASSEGWQEVIQYF
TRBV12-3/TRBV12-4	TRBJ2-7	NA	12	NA	TGTGCCAGCAGGGTTTCAGGGACCGAGCAGTACTTC	CASRVSGTEQYF
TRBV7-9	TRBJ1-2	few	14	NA	TGTGCCAGCAGCCCGCGACACCGAAACTATGGCTACACCTTC	CASSPRHRNYGYTF
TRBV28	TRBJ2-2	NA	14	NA	TGTGCCAGCAGTTTGCGGGATCTGGCCGGGGAGCTGTTTTTT	CASSLRDLAGELFF
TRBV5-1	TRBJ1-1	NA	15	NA	TGCGCCAGCAGCTGGAAGCCCACAGGGCACACTGAAGCTTTCTTT	CASSWKPTGHTEAFF
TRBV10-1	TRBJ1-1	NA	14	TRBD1	TGCGCCAGCAGCCGAGCACAGGGGGCTACTGAAGCTTTCTTT	CASSRAQGATEAFF
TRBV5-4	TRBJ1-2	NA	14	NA	TGTGCCAGCAGCTTGGGGGTAGGGAACTATGGCTACACCTTC	CASSLGVGNYGYTF
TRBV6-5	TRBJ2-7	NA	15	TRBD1	TGTGCCAGCACCAAATCCGGGACAGGGCTCAGAGAGCAGTACTTC	CASTKSGTGLREQYF
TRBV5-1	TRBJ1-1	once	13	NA	TGCGCCAGCAGCTGGAATCAGAACACTGAAGCTTTCTTT	CASSWNQNTEAFF
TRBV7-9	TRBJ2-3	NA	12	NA	TGTGCCAGCAGCTCACCCGTTGATACGCAGTATTTT	CASSSPVDTQYF
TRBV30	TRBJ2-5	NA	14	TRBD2	TGTGCCTGGAGTGTAGGGCGGGAGACTGGGACCCAGTACTTC	CAWSVGRETGTQYF
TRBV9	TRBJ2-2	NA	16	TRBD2	TGTGCCAGCAGCGTAGGCGGTAGCGGGGTAACCGGGGAGCTGTTTTTT	CASSVGGSGVTGELFF
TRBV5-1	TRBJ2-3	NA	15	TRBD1	TGCGCCAGCAGCCCGACAGGGGATACCACAGATACGCAGTATTTT	CASSPTGDTTDTQYF
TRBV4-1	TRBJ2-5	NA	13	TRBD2	TGCGCCAGCAGCCAAGGGGAGGGAGCGACCCAGTACTTC	CASSQGEGATQYF
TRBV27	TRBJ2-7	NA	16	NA	TGTGCCAGCAGTTCCTACCCTCCTCAGGGACAATACGAGCAGTACTTC	CASSSYPPQGQYEQYF
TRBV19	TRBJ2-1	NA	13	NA	TGTGCCAGTAGTATAGATGAAGGCAGGCCCCCGTTCTTC	CASSIDEGRPPFF
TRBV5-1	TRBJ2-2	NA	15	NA	TGCGCCAGCACCCTGACAAGGGGCGACACCGGGGAGCTGTTTTTT	CASTLTRGDTGELFF
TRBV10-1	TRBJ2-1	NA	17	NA	TGCGCCAGCAGTGACCCCCGGGGCCCGGGGGCCTACAATGAGCAGTTCTTC	CASSDPRGPGAYNEQFF
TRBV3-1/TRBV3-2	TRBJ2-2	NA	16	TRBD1	TGTGCCAGCAGCCAAATTCCAGGGGGCGGCACCGGGGAGCTGTTTTTT	CASSQIPGGGTGELFF
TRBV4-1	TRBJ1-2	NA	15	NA	TGCGCCAGCAGCCAAGAGCGACAGTATCCTATGGGCTACACCTTC	CASSQERQYPMGYTF